These 27 T cell receptor beta chains originate from one sample sequenced in a study of T cells in Graves' hyperthyroidism and ophthalmopathy. The source material, RNA transcripts, was used to amplify TCR beta CDR3 regions. During a first-round RT-PCR of the TCR CDR3, the HTBI primer set was used. TCRdb called the multiplex PCR reads again in MiXCR, with one record for every CDR3 protein. In the table there are 450,000 to 500,000 distinct CDR3 sequences, approximately 22% of which are singletons. Material for sequencing was blood. These TCRs come from a woman aged 70-85 years with Graves' ophthalmopathy.

V gene TRBV27 combines with J gene TRBJ2-1; D is unclear. The germline gives CDR1 MNHEY, CDR2 SMNVEV (reference sequence). The V end lost 3 bases, the J end lost 8 bases, and 5 bases lay between the germline ends. The CDR3 consists of 11 residues. CDR3 sequence: CASSLPHEQFF. As DNA, the CDR3 is TGTGCCAGCAGTTTGCCTCATGAGCAGTTCTTC.

This clonotype showed up just once. This chain joins TRBV24-1 and TRBJ1-4, with a weak D call TRBD1 (6 bases). In germline, CDR1 is KGHDR, CDR2 SFDVKD. This CDR3 is built from 14 residues. The V end lost 4 bases, the J end lost 7 bases, and 12 bases lay between the germline ends. This CDR3 reads CATSETGFPEKLFF. The CDR3 region has the DNA TGTGCCACCAGTGAAACAGGGTTTCCTGAAAAACTGTTTTTT.

This chain connects TRBV20-1 to TRBJ2-7; 11 nucleotides line up with TRBD2. From germline, CDR1 is DFQATT and CDR2 SNEGSKA (reference sequence). The CDR3 consists of 15 residues. The V and J ends lost 4 bases and 5 bases, in that order; junction bases with no gene match: 10. DNA for the CDR3: TGCAGTGCTACGCGTTTAGCGGGAGGGCCGCACGAGCAGTACTTC. Its translation is CSATRLAGGPHEQYF.

This clonotype was detected a few times. V gene TRBV5-1 combines with J gene TRBJ2-3; possibly TRBD2 for D (6 bases). CDR3 length: 16 amino acids. Germline CDR1 reads SGHRS; CDR2 reads YFSETQ. V lost 0 bases and J lost 4, with 15 bases in between. In DNA form, the CDR3 reads TGCGCCAGCAGCTTGGCTTCGGGAGCTTCCCCAGATACGCAGTATTTT. Its translation is CASSLASGASPDTQYF. The whole variable domain, remainder taken from reference TRBV5-1 and TRBJ2-3, is KAGVTQTPRYLIKTRGQQVTLSCSPISGHRSVSWYQQTPGQGLQFLFEYFSETQRNKGNFPGRFSGRQFSNSRSEMNVSTLELGDSALYLCASSLASGASPDTQYFGPGTRLTVL.

Ten or more counts support this clonotype. The chain combines TRBV11-2 with TRBJ1-1, with a tentative D call TRBD1 (5 bases). The ends were cut back, 5 bases at V and 11 bases at J, with 18 bases in the middle. Germline CDR1 SGHAT, CDR2 FQNNGV. The CDR3 has 13 amino acids. CDR3 sequence: CASSQGFVLYAFF. CDR3 coding DNA: TGTGCCAGCAGCCAGGGTTTTGTCCTTTACGCTTTCTTT. Together with reference TRBV11-2 and TRBJ1-1, the CDR3 gives the full variable domain: EAGVAQSPRYKIIEKRQSVAFWCNPISGHATLYWYQQILGQGPKLLIQFQNNGVVDDSQLPKDRFSAERLKGVDSTLKIQPAKLEDSAVYLCASSQGFVLYAFFGQGTRLTVV.

There are many counts of this clonotype. The V call is TRBV12-3 or TRBV12-4, the J call TRBJ2-7; D gene unclear. V lost 5 bases, J lost 6 bases, and 17 bases lay in between. The CDR3 has 14 residues. In nucleotides, the CDR3 is TGTGCCAGCAGTCGAACGACGTTGGTTGTCGAGCAGTACTTC. This sequence encodes CASSRTTLVVEQYF.

This chain links TRBV20-1 with TRBJ2-7; 9 nucleotides align to TRBD2. Trimming at V came to 0 bases and at J to 4 bases, leaving 16 bases not matched to a gene. The CDR3 contains 18 residues. The V gene's germline CDR1 is DFQATT and CDR2 SNEGSKA (reference sequence). CDR3 sequence: CSARDRLAGLVGPYEQYF. DNA for the CDR3: TGCAGTGCTAGAGATCGCCTAGCGGGACTCGTGGGGCCTTACGAGCAGTACTTC.

There are many counts of this clonotype. The CDR3 spells CASRLAGGTYEQYF. The CDR3 DNA reads as TGTGCCAGCAGATTAGCGGGAGGGACCTACGAGCAGTACTTC. This rearrangement joins TRBV27 to TRBJ2-7, with TRBD2 matching 11 bases. V shed 6 bases and J 2 bases; nucleotides not matched to a gene: 3. Per the germline V gene, CDR1 is MNHEY and CDR2 is SMNVEV (reference sequence). The CDR3 length is 14 residues.

With regard to this clonotype: This may stem from a read error, because a much larger clone lies one nucleotide away. The rearrangement joins TRBV28 to TRBJ1-2; D gene uncertain. The CDR3 runs to 12 residues. Germline V gene sequence: CDR1 MDHEN, CDR2 SYDVKM. The V end was cut by 1 base, the J end by 5 bases, with 5 bases between. CDR3 residues: CASSLLQYGYTF. The CDR3 coding sequence is TGTGCCAGCAGTTTATTACAGTATGGCTACACCTTC.

This clonotype was seen more than once but under ten times. This sequence joins TRBV7-9 and TRBJ2-7; TRBD1 matches at 9 bases. The CDR3 consists of 15 residues. V gave up 3 bases and J gave up 5 bases; unmatched junction bases: 8. Germline V gene sequence: CDR1 SEHNR, CDR2 FQNEAQ (reference sequence). The CDR3 loop reads CASSFHGTGRDEQYF. CDR3 sequence (DNA): TGTGCCAGCAGCTTTCATGGGACAGGGCGCGACGAGCAGTACTTC.

The V call is TRBV6-1, the J call TRBJ2-3; possible D gene TRBD2, 5 bases. CDR1 is MNHNS and CDR2 is SASEGT in the germline V gene. CDR3 length: 18 residues. V lost 5 bases and J 0 bases, leaving 21 bases between the germline ends. The CDR3 reads CASSHPRSAEYSTDTQYF. DNA of the CDR3: TGTGCCAGCAGTCACCCCCGATCAGCGGAGTATAGCACAGATACGCAGTATTTT.

The table lists this clonotype with many counts. CDR3 in amino acids: CASSPRGGGNQPQHF. CDR3 nucleotides: TGTGCCAGCAGTCCCCGAGGAGGCGGCAATCAGCCCCAGCATTTT. The chain joins TRBV12-3 or TRBV12-4 to TRBJ1-5; no clear D. This CDR3 is built from 15 residues. Trimming took 5 bases from V and 2 from J, leaving 13 bases between them.

The genes are TRBV6-2 or TRBV6-3 and TRBJ1-2; perhaps TRBD1 as D (6 bases). CDR1 is MNHEY, CDR2 SVGEGT, per germline. The CDR3 is 13 residues long. The germline V and J ends were trimmed by 8 bases and 3 bases, with 13 bases remaining between them. CDR3 in DNA: TGTGCCAGCCAAGGGGGGCGTTACTATGGCTACACCTTC. Amino acids: CASQGGRYYGYTF.

The rearrangement joins TRBV7-6 to TRBJ2-1; a possible D gene is TRBD1 (6 bases). The CDR3 length is 16 residues. CDR1 and CDR2 from the germline V gene are SGHVS and FNYEAQ. V gave up 5 bases and J gave up 8 bases, with 22 bases separating them. The chain's CDR3 is CASSLSGGVASYEQFF. The DNA for the CDR3 is TGTGCCAGCAGCCTGTCTGGGGGCGTAGCAAGCTATGAGCAGTTCTTC.

V is TRBV5-1 and J is TRBJ1-1; D is possibly TRBD1 (5 bases). This CDR3 spans 14 amino acids. Trimming stripped 4 bases from V and 4 bases from J, with 14 bases between. From germline, CDR1 is SGHRS and CDR2 YFSETQ. In DNA, the CDR3 is TGCGCCAGCAGCGGGTGGGGGAGGAGCACTGAAGCTTTCTTT. This codes for CASSGWGRSTEAFF.

The sample holds many counts of this clonotype. The gene calls are TRBV11-2 and TRBJ2-5; 10 bases fit TRBD1. The germline V gene has CDR1 SGHAT and CDR2 FQNNGV. This CDR3 is 17 amino acids long. V was pared by 6 bases and J by 1 base, with 11 bases of the junction left unmatched. The CDR3 coding sequence is TGTGCCAGCAGGCTAGGCCGGGACAGGGGCAGCCAAGAGACCCAGTACTTC. It yields the protein CASRLGRDRGSQETQYF. The full variable domain, in which reference TRBV11-2 and TRBJ2-5 provide the parts outside the CDR3, is EAGVAQSPRYKIIEKRQSVAFWCNPISGHATLYWYQQILGQGPKLLIQFQNNGVVDDSQLPKDRFSAERLKGVDSTLKIQPAKLEDSAVYLCASRLGRDRGSQETQYFGPGTRLLVL.

This clonotype occurred a few times. This chain links TRBV6-1 with TRBJ1-2; weak D call: TRBD1 (5 bases). Trimming took off 6 bases at V and 7 bases at J, with 21 bases between the two ends. The CDR3 loop spans 15 amino acids. The germline gives CDR1 MNHNS, CDR2 SASEGT. The CDR3: CASRARVGQGGGYTF. The CDR3 coding sequence is TGTGCCAGCAGAGCCAGGGTCGGGCAGGGCGGTGGCTACACCTTC.

This clonotype came up many times. V is TRBV7-2 and J is TRBJ1-2, with 7 bases identical to TRBD1. Germline V gives CDR1 SGHTA, CDR2 FQGNSA. J lost 4 bases, V lost 5 bases, and 10 bases had no gene match. CDR3 length equals 15 residues. CDR3 sequence (DNA): TGTGCCAGCAGCCCGGGCCGGGGACAGCGCTATGGCTACACCTTC. As protein: CASSPGRGQRYGYTF.

This clonotype was counted many times. The chain couples TRBV11-2 to TRBJ1-1, with 9 bases fitting TRBD1. Losses at the gene ends were 5 bases for V and 5 bases for J; bases not matched to a gene: 6. The CDR3 runs to 14 residues. Germline values: CDR1 SGHAT, CDR2 FQNNGV. The DNA for the CDR3 is TGTGCCAGCAGCGTGACAGGGGGGGGGACTGAAGCTTTCTTT. This sequence encodes CASSVTGGGTEAFF.

This clonotype was picked up a small number of times. This sequence joins TRBV25-1 and TRBJ1-6, with D tentatively TRBD1 (6 bases). The CDR3 spans 15 residues. V was trimmed by 1 base and J by 6 bases, leaving 10 bases between them. Germline V lookup: CDR1 MGHDK, CDR2 SYGVNS. Written as DNA, the CDR3 is TGTGCCAGCAGTGAATCGTCCAGGGGTAATTCACCCCTCCACTTT. As protein: CASSESSRGNSPLHF.

At least ten counts were recorded for this clonotype. The V gene is TRBV10-1, the J gene TRBJ1-1, with no clear D. Germline CDR1 is WNHNN and CDR2 is SYGVQD (reference sequence). The CDR3 spans 14 residues. V lost 0 bases, J lost 4 bases, and 9 bases lay in between. This chain's CDR3 is CASSESPLPTEAFF. The CDR3 DNA reads as TGCGCCAGCAGTGAGTCACCGTTGCCCACTGAAGCTTTCTTT.

As concerns this clonotype: One end of the junction does not line up with germline, which may come from a read error. V usage is TRBV10-3 and J usage is TRBJ2-7, with D possibly being TRBD1 (6 bases). This CDR3 comprises 15 residues. The germline gives CDR1 ENHRY, CDR2 SYGVKD. The CDR3 DNA follows: TGTGCCAGCAGTCTCGGGACACTAAGCTCCTACGAGCAGTACTTC. Translated, it gives CASSLGTLSSYEQYF.

This clonotype showed up just a few times. The chain is built from TRBV9 and TRBJ2-3; 9 bases fit TRBD2. Germline lookup yields CDR1 SGDLS and CDR2 YYNGEE. This CDR3 contains 14 residues. J lost 5 bases, V lost 2 bases, and 3 bases had no gene match. The CDR3 region is CASSVTAGGDTQYF. As DNA, the CDR3 is TGTGCCAGCAGCGTGACAGCGGGGGGAGATACGCAGTATTTT. Drawing the rest from reference TRBV9 and TRBJ2-3, the complete variable domain is DSGVTQTPKHLITATGQRVTLRCSPRSGDLSVYWYQQSLDQGLQFLIQYYNGEERAKGNILERFSAQQFPDLHSELNLSSLELGDSALYFCASSVTAGGDTQYFGPGTRLTVL.

This clonotype was detected many times. The V call is TRBV12-3 or TRBV12-4, the J call TRBJ2-1; D is possibly TRBD2 (5 bases). The CDR3 sequence is 14 residues long. The V end lost 4 bases, the J end lost 1 base, and 8 bases lay between the germline ends. Written as DNA, the CDR3 is TGTGCCAGCAGTTCGACGGGGTCCTACAATGAGCAGTTCTTC. Encoded protein: CASSSTGSYNEQFF.

This clonotype occurred a few times. CDR3 in amino acids: CASSLMGQLTSGSSHTQYF. DNA for the CDR3: TGTGCCAGCAGCTTAATGGGACAGTTGACTAGCGGGAGTTCTCATACGCAGTATTTT. The chain is built from TRBV7-3 and TRBJ2-3, with 12 positions matching TRBD2. The CDR3 has 19 residues. The junction had 15 bases not matched to a gene; V was cut back by 1 base and J by 7 bases. Germline assignment: CDR1 SGHTA and CDR2 FQGTGA. The variable domain in full, completed from reference TRBV7-3 and TRBJ2-3, reads GAGVSQTPSNKVTEKGKYVELRCDPISGHTALYWYRQSLGQGPEFLIYFQGTGAADDSGLPNDRFFAVRPEGSVSTLKIQRTERGDSAVYLCASSLMGQLTSGSSHTQYFGPGTRLTVL.

The chain carries TRBV7-3 and TRBJ2-2, with a possible D match to TRBD1 (6 bases). V shed 5 bases and J shed 1 base, with 23 bases lying between them. The CDR3 consists of 19 residues. Germline V gene data show CDR1 as SGHTA and CDR2 as FQGTGA. CDR3 DNA sequence: TGTGCCAGCAGCCCCCTCCCCCCTCAGGGGCGGTTGAACACCGGGGAGCTGTTTTTT. This sequence encodes CASSPLPPQGRLNTGELFF. Variable domain in full (rest from reference TRBV7-3 and TRBJ2-2): GAGVSQTPSNKVTEKGKYVELRCDPISGHTALYWYRQSLGQGPEFLIYFQGTGAADDSGLPNDRFFAVRPEGSVSTLKIQRTERGDSAVYLCASSPLPPQGRLNTGELFFGEGSRLTVL.

This clonotype showed up many times. The V and J genes are TRBV28 and TRBJ2-5; D unresolved. Germline loops: CDR1 MDHEN, CDR2 SYDVKM. This CDR3 is built from 15 residues. Deletions cut 7 bases from V and 2 bases from J, with 17 bases between. CDR3 residues: CASTPQILQQETQYF. DNA of the CDR3: TGTGCCAGCACCCCACAGATACTGCAACAAGAGACCCAGTACTTC. The full variable domain, completed using reference TRBV28 and TRBJ2-5, is DVKVTQSSRYLVKRTGEKVFLECVQDMDHENMFWYRQDPGLGLRLIYFSYDVKMKEKGDIPEGYSVSREKKERFSLILESASTNQTSMYLCASTPQILQQETQYFGPGTRLLVL.